These 25 T cell receptor beta chains came from one sample sequenced in a study of cytomegalovirus exposure and HLA in healthy donors. Researchers ran the PCR with 60 Vbeta and 13 Jbeta primers. Measured with immunoSEQ multiplex PCR; TCRdb has only the in-frame clones, and not every one. The table has fewer than 200,000 clones, 80% to 90% seen once. The material sequenced was PBMCs. The receptors come from a man aged 18 to 30 in good health and CMV-seropositive.

The chain links TRBV15 to TRBJ1-2, with 10 bases lining up with TRBD1. Trimming cost V 8 bases and J 4 bases; bases outside gene matches: 10. Germline loops: CDR1 LNHNV, CDR2 YYDKDF (reference sequence). The length of the CDR3 is 15 residues. The CDR3 nucleotides are TGTGCCACCTGGCCTGGGGACAGGGGTCCCTATGGCTACACCTTC. It encodes CATWPGDRGPYGYTF. The full variable domain, its missing parts supplied by reference TRBV15 and TRBJ1-2, is DAMVIQNPRYQVTQFGKPVTLSCSQTLNHNVMYWYQQKSSQAPKLLFHYYDKDFNNEADTPDNFQSRRPNTSFCFLDIRSPGLGDTAMYLCATWPGDRGPYGYTFGSGTRLTVV.

This chain uses TRBV14 with TRBJ1-2; D unclear. CDR1 and CDR2 from the germline V gene are SGHDN and FVKESK. The CDR3 extends over 12 amino acids. V was pared by 1 base and J by 5 bases, with 5 bases between. As DNA, the CDR3 is TGTGCCAGCAGCCAAGGGAGGTATGGCTACACCTTC. Encoded protein: CASSQGRYGYTF.

This rearrangement joins TRBV13 to TRBJ2-5; 9 bases are shared with TRBD1. Gene TRBJ2-7 matches the end of the DNA better, so the J call may be wrong. Germline CDR1 PRHDT, CDR2 FYEKMQ (reference sequence). The CDR3 length is 16 residues. CDR3 region: CASSFRTGGALYEQYF. The DNA for the CDR3 is TGTGCCAGCAGCTTTCGCACAGGGGGCGCCCTCTACGAGCAGTACTTC.

The chain joins TRBV2 to TRBJ1-5; D ambiguous. CDR1 SNHLY and CDR2 FYNNEI come from the germline V gene. Trimming stripped 6 bases from V and 4 bases from J, with 7 bases between. There are 12 residues in the CDR3. In DNA form, the CDR3 reads TGTGCCAGCAGCAGATTTAATCAGCCCCAGCATTTT. Amino acids: CASSRFNQPQHF.

The chain couples TRBV19 to TRBJ2-1, with 16 bases identical to TRBD2. Germline-derived CDR1 and CDR2 are LNHDA and SQIVND (reference sequence). The CDR3 totals 19 residues. Trimming removed 5 bases from V and 8 bases from J; junction bases left unmatched: 15. As DNA, the CDR3 is TGTGCCAGTAGTGCCCCATCGTTGAGGGGGACTAGCGGGGGGGATGAGCAGTTCTTC. Protein: CASSAPSLRGTSGGDEQFF.

This clone occurred once. This chain joins TRBV2 and TRBJ2-1; 7 bases map to TRBD1. The CDR3 spans 15 residues. Germline loops: CDR1 SNHLY, CDR2 FYNNEI. Unmatched junction bases numbered 4, after V lost 2 bases and J lost 3 bases. The DNA of the CDR3 is TGTGCCAGCAGTGAACCGGACAGGAACTACAATGAGCAGTTCTTC. As protein: CASSEPDRNYNEQFF.

The chain is built from TRBV2 and TRBJ1-4; the match to TRBD1 covers 7 bases. CDR1 and CDR2 from the germline V gene are SNHLY and FYNNEI. There are 13 residues in the CDR3. The junction had 4 bases not matched to a gene; V was cut back by 6 bases and J by 6 bases. The chain's CDR3 is CASRGDRDEKLFF. The CDR3, as DNA: TGTGCCAGCAGAGGGGACAGAGATGAAAAACTGTTTTTT.

V usage is TRBV5-1 and J usage is TRBJ1-1, with 7 nucleotides matching TRBD1. Trimming removed 2 bases from V and 0 bases from J; junction bases left unmatched: 7. The CDR3 is 16 residues long. CDR1 SGHRS and CDR2 YFSETQ come from the germline V gene. CDR3 nucleotides: TGCGCCAGCAGCTTAAGGGGGCAAGGAGTGAACACTGAAGCTTTCTTT. Translated: CASSLRGQGVNTEAFF.

This chain joins TRBV2 and TRBJ2-1; 7 bases align to TRBD2. The junction had 10 bases not matched to a gene; V was cut back by 0 bases and J by 5 bases. CDR1 is SNHLY, CDR2 FYNNEI, per germline. There are 17 residues in the CDR3. The CDR3 reads CASSEARFGGKHNEQFF. The CDR3 DNA reads TGTGCCAGCAGTGAAGCGCGTTTCGGGGGGAAACACAATGAGCAGTTCTTC.

The V and J genes are TRBV7-2 and TRBJ2-7; 14 nucleotides align to TRBD2. The CDR3 is made up of 16 amino acids. Germline assignment: CDR1 SGHTA and CDR2 FQGNSA. V trimming: 5 bases; J trimming: 5 bases; junction bases outside the gene matches: 8. CDR3 protein: CASSRQTSGGADEQYF. The CDR3, as DNA: TGTGCCAGCAGCCGTCAGACTAGCGGGGGGGCAGACGAGCAGTACTTC.

In DNA, the CDR3 is TGTGCCAGCAGCTCTCCCACTAGCGGGGGAGGCTACAATGAGCAGTTCTTC. Its translation is CASSSPTSGGGYNEQFF. The J gene is TRBJ2-1, the V gene TRBV11-2; 11 nucleotides align to TRBD2. Losses at the gene ends were 4 bases for V and 3 bases for J; bases not matched to a gene: 8. This CDR3 is 17 amino acids long. Germline values: CDR1 SGHAT, CDR2 FQNNGV.

The sample holds one count of this clone. The chain carries TRBV7-8 and TRBJ2-1, with TRBD2 identical over 10 bases. After removal of 1 base from V and 14 bases from J, the junction contained 2 bases not matched to a gene. The CDR3 extends over 12 amino acids. CDR1 is SGHVS, CDR2 FQNEAQ, per germline. The CDR3 loop is CASSLVAGGKFF. The CDR3 bases are TGTGCCAGCAGCTTAGTAGCGGGGGGTAAGTTCTTC.

The V and J genes are TRBV7-2 and TRBJ2-7; 9 bases fit TRBD1. The germline CDR1 and CDR2 sequences are SGHTA and FQGNSA. The CDR3 contains 14 residues. The J segment lost 6 bases and the V segment lost 4 bases, leaving 7 bases of the junction unmatched. CDR3 amino acids: CASSSGQGGGEQYF. The DNA of the CDR3 is TGTGCCAGCAGCTCGGGACAGGGTGGGGGCGAGCAGTACTTC.

This clone was counted once. V gene TRBV6-1 combines with J gene TRBJ2-7; D is perhaps TRBD2 (7 bases). V was clipped by 1 base and J by 2 bases, with 18 bases between them. The CDR3 has 17 residues. The germline CDR1 and CDR2 sequences are MNHNS and SASEGT. CDR3 sequence reads: CASSEDLGGGWTYEQYF. The CDR3 DNA reads TGTGCCAGCAGTGAAGATTTGGGGGGGGGCTGGACCTACGAGCAGTACTTC.

This clone appeared once. This sample includes further DNA sequences coding for the same CDR3. The rearrangement links TRBV5-4 to TRBJ2-7; tentative D call: TRBD2 (5 bases). The CDR3 consists of 13 residues. With 0 bases removed from V and 3 bases from J, the gap between germline ends came to 7 bases. Germline CDR1 reads SGHNT; CDR2 reads YYREEE (reference sequence). The CDR3 DNA follows: TGTGCCAGCAGCTTGGCCGGGAACTACGAGCAGTACTTC. Protein: CASSLAGNYEQYF.

V gene TRBV19 combines with J gene TRBJ2-7; D not resolved. Germline values: CDR1 LNHDA, CDR2 SQIVND (reference sequence). The V and J ends lost 4 bases and 2 bases respectively, with 9 bases between them. CDR3 length: 13 residues. The CDR3 DNA sequence: TGTGCCAGTAGTAACCAGGCACCCTACGAGCAGTACTTC. The encoded protein is CASSNQAPYEQYF.

This chain joins TRBV19 and TRBJ1-4, with 8 bases fitting TRBD1. CDR1 and CDR2 from the germline V gene are LNHDA and SQIVND (reference sequence). Unmatched junction bases numbered 9, after V lost 3 bases and J lost 3 bases. The CDR3 is made up of 17 amino acids. The CDR3 DNA reads TGTGCCAGTAGTATTGTTGGGACAGGTCGATCTAATGAAAAACTGTTTTTT. It codes for CASSIVGTGRSNEKLFF.

This clone appeared a few times. This chain connects TRBV11-2 to TRBJ2-5, with D maybe TRBD2 (6 bases). Per germline, CDR1 SGHAT and CDR2 FQNNGV. The length of the CDR3 is 13 residues. V was clipped by 3 bases and J by 5 bases, with 10 bases between them. The CDR3 DNA is TGTGCCAGCAGCTTTGGGCTAGCGGAGACCCAGTACTTC. Translation: CASSFGLAETQYF.

V usage is TRBV5-6 and J usage is TRBJ2-7; 9 bases are a match to TRBD1. The CDR3 length is 15 residues. Germline CDR1 and CDR2: SGHDT and YYEEEE. After removal of 4 bases from V and 8 bases from J, the junction contained 13 bases not matched to a gene. CDR3 protein: CASSAKPGQGVQQYF. The CDR3, as DNA: TGTGCCAGCAGCGCTAAACCGGGACAGGGAGTACAGCAGTACTTC.

The genes are TRBV30 and TRBJ1-2, with 9 bases aligning to TRBD1. The V segment lost 6 bases and the J segment 6 bases; nucleotides outside the gene matches: 8. The CDR3 totals 13 residues. The germline V gene has CDR1 GTSNPN and CDR2 SVGIG (reference sequence). The CDR3 nucleotides are TGTGCCTGCGCGCCGGGACAGGGCAATGGCTACACCTTC. Its translation is CACAPGQGNGYTF.

The V gene is TRBV5-1, the J gene TRBJ2-7; 7 nucleotides align to TRBD1. The CDR3 sequence is 14 residues long. CDR1 is SGHRS, CDR2 YFSETQ, per germline. V dropped 3 bases and J dropped 3; count of bases not matched to a gene: 6. The CDR3 loop is CASSSSTGDYEQYF. The CDR3 nucleotides read TGCGCCAGCAGCTCTTCTACAGGGGACTACGAGCAGTACTTC.

The gene calls are TRBV19 and TRBJ2-5; 7 nucleotides match TRBD1. Germline-derived CDR1 and CDR2 are LNHDA and SQIVND (reference sequence). The CDR3 length is 15 residues. V dropped 3 bases and J dropped 2; count of bases not matched to a gene: 6. The CDR3 nucleotides read TGTGCCAGTAGTATTTATAGGGGGCCGCAAGAGACCCAGTACTTC. It translates to CASSIYRGPQETQYF.

This chain connects TRBV27 to TRBJ2-1; 8 positions match TRBD2. V shed 7 bases, J shed 0 bases, and the junction held 8 bases outside the gene matches. Germline CDR1 is MNHEY and CDR2 is SMNVEV (reference sequence). The CDR3 consists of 16 residues. The CDR3 DNA reads as TGTGCCAGCAAATTTCTAGCGGGTAGCTCCTACAATGAGCAGTTCTTC. It is translated as CASKFLAGSSYNEQFF.

The V and J genes are TRBV11-3 and TRBJ1-1, with D possibly matching TRBD1 (6 bases). Trimming stripped 0 bases from V and 4 bases from J, with 9 bases between. CDR3 length equals 14 residues. In germline, CDR1 is SGHNT, CDR2 YENEEA. The CDR3 nucleotides are TGTGCCAGCAGCTTAGACTCAGGGGTCACTGAAGCTTTCTTT. Encoded protein: CASSLDSGVTEAFF.

This chain connects TRBV7-6 to TRBJ1-2; no clear D. This CDR3 region has 14 residues. CDR1 SGHVS and CDR2 FNYEAQ come from the germline V gene. V lost 5 bases, J lost 2 bases, and 12 bases lay in between. CDR3 in DNA: TGTGCCAGCAGCCCCACAGCAGGAAACTATGGCTACACCTTC. This codes for CASSPTAGNYGYTF.